These T cell receptor beta chains were read from a single sample in a study of OX40 agonist ivuxolimab in advanced cancers. The method was immunoSEQ multiplex PCR; TCRdb's version includes in-frame clones alone and lacks a portion of them. This sample yields some 80,000 clones, of which approximately 84% are seen a single time; 20% to 30% belongs to the top ten. Material: CD4+ or CD8+ T cells sorted from blood, obtained in a trial of the OX40 agonist ivuxolimab. Every receptor here comes from an adult with an advanced solid tumor such as melanoma, head and neck, liver or kidney cancer. CDR3s include the opening cysteine and the closing phenylalanine or tryptophan. Fields, in order: J gene, CDR3 length, V gene, D gene, clone size, CDR3 DNA, CDR3 protein. A D gene is named only where the DNA matches it firmly. For some rows the clone size is stated as once, few or many, or as a class when expanded; others skip it.

>TRBJ2-3|16|TRBV2|TRBD2|.
TGTGCCAGCAGCAGCCGGGGGGGAGGGAGCACAGATACGCAGTATTTT
CASSSRGGGSTDTQYF
>TRBJ1-4|15|TRBV25-1|TRBD1|.
TGTGCCAGCAGTGAGTACGGGACAGTAAACGAAAAACTGTTTTTT
CASSEYGTVNEKLFF
>TRBJ1-5|15|TRBV27|TRBD1|few
TGTGCCAGCAAACAGGGGATACTGGGCAATCAGCCCCAGCATTTT
CASKQGILGNQPQHF
>TRBJ1-1|13|TRBV11-2|.|.
TGTGCCAGCAGCTTTGCGTCGGGAACTGAAGCTTTCTTT
CASSFASGTEAFF
>TRBJ2-1|12|TRBV2|.|.
TGTGCCAGCAGTTCGGGAATTAATGAGCAGTTCTTC
CASSSGINEQFF
>TRBJ2-7|14|TRBV10-3|TRBD1|.
TGTGCCATCAGGGGAGACAGGGGGGGTTACGAGCAGTACTTC
CAIRGDRGGYEQYF
>TRBJ1-2|12|TRBV28|.|few
TGTGCCAGCAGTAACCGACAGTCTGGCTACACCTTC
CASSNRQSGYTF
>TRBJ2-5|13|TRBV7-2|TRBD1|.
TGTGCCAGCAGCGCCAACAGGGGAGAGACCCAGTACTTC
CASSANRGETQYF
>TRBJ1-2|11|TRBV19|.|few
TGTGCCAGTAGACAAGAATCCGGCTACACCTTC
CASRQESGYTF
>TRBJ2-5|14|TRBV11-2|.|.
TGTGCCAGCAGCGCATCCGGGGGCGGAGAGACCCAGTACTTC
CASSASGGGETQYF
>TRBJ2-2|14|TRBV5-5|.|.
TGTGCCAGCAGCTTAACAGTGAACACCGGGGAGCTGTTTTTT
CASSLTVNTGELFF
>TRBJ1-2|11|TRBV6-5|.|.
TGTGCCAGCAGTGAAAGCACTGGCTACACCTTC
CASSESTGYTF
>TRBJ2-7|14|TRBV11-3|.|.
TGTGCCAGCAGCTTTTCGAGGGCACGATACGAGCAGTACTTC
CASSFSRARYEQYF
>TRBJ2-6|16|TRBV5-4|.|once
TGTGCCAGCAGCTTGGGGGCTCGCTCTGGGGCCAACGTCCTGACTTTC
CASSLGARSGANVLTF